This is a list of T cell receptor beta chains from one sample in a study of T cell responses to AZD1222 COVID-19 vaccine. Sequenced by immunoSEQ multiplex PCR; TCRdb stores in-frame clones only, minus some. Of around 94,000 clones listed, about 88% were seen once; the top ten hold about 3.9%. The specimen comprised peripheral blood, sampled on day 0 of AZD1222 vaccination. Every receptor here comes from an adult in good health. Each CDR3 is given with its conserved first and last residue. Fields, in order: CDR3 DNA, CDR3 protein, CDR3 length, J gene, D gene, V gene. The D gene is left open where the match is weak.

DNA: TGTGCCAGCAGTGAGGCAGCAGGGGCCTATGGCTACACCTTC
CDR3: CASSEAAGAYGYTF
length: 14
J: TRBJ1-2
D: .
V: TRBV6-1

DNA: TGTGCCAGCAGCTTTTGGGGCCACTACAATTCACCCCTCCACTTT
CDR3: CASSFWGHYNSPLHF
length: 15
J: TRBJ1-6
D: .
V: TRBV5-6

DNA: TGCGCCAGCAGCTTGGACGGGACAGGGGGCCAGAGTGGTAGCACTGAAGCTTTCTTT
CDR3: CASSLDGTGGQSGSTEAFF
length: 19
J: TRBJ1-1
D: TRBD1
V: TRBV5-1

DNA: TGTGCCAGCAGTGCGCGGACAGGGGGGAACACCGGGGAGCTGTTTTTT
CDR3: CASSARTGGNTGELFF
length: 16
J: TRBJ2-2
D: TRBD1
V: TRBV6-1

DNA: TGCGCCAGCGGGGGGTGGAGGCCCAATGAGCAGTTCTTC
CDR3: CASGGWRPNEQFF
length: 13
J: TRBJ2-1
D: .
V: TRBV10-1

DNA: TGTGCCAGCAGGGGGGGCCTAGCGGCAGATACGCAGTATTTT
CDR3: CASRGGLAADTQYF
length: 14
J: TRBJ2-3
D: .
V: TRBV6-4

DNA: TGTGCCAGCAGCAGAAATACAGGGGCAGCCCTCCACTTT
CDR3: CASSRNTGAALHF
length: 13
J: TRBJ1-6
D: TRBD1
V: TRBV12-3/TRBV12-4

DNA: TGTGCCAGCAGTGATGGGGGCTCGCACACCGGGGAGCTGTTTTTT
CDR3: CASSDGGSHTGELFF
length: 15
J: TRBJ2-2
D: .
V: TRBV27

DNA: TGTGCCAGTAACGGCGGGTGGCGTGATACGCAGTATTTT
CDR3: CASNGGWRDTQYF
length: 13
J: TRBJ2-3
D: .
V: TRBV19

DNA: TGTGCCAGCAGCTTAACGGAAATCGAAGCTTTCTTT
CDR3: CASSLTEIEAFF
length: 12
J: TRBJ1-1
D: .
V: TRBV7-9

DNA: TGCAGTGCTAGGGCCAACTATGGCTACACCTTC
CDR3: CSARANYGYTF
length: 11
J: TRBJ1-2
D: .
V: TRBV20-1

DNA: TGCGCCAGCAGCTTGGACTCCGACTCTGGAAACACCATATATTTT
CDR3: CASSLDSDSGNTIYF
length: 15
J: TRBJ1-3
D: .
V: TRBV5-1